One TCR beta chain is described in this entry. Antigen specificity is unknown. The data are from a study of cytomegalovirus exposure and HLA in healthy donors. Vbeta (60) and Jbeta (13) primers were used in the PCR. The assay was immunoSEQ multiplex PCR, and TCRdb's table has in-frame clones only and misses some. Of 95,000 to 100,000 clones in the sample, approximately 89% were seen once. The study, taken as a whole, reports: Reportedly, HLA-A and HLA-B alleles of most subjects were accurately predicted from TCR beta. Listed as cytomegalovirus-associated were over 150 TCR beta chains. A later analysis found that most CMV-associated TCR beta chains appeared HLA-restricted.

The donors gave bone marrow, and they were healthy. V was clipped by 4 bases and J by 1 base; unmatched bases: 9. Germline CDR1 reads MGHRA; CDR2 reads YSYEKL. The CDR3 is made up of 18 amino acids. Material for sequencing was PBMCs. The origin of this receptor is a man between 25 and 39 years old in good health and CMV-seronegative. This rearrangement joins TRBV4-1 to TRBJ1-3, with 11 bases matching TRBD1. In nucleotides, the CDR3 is TGCGCCAGCAGCCGCCGGGACAGGGGGAATTTTTCTGGAAACACCATATATTTT. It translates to CASSRRDRGNFSGNTIYF.